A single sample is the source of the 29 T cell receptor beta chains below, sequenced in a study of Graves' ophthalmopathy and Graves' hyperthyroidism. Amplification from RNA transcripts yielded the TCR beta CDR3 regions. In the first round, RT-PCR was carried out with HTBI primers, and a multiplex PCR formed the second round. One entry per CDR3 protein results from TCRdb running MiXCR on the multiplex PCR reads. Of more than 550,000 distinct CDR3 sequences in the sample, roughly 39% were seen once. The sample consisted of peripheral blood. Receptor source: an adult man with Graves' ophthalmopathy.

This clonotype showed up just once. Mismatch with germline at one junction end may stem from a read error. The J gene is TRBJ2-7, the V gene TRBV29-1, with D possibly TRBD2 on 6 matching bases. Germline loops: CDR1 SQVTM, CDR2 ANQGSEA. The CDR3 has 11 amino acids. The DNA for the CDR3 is TGCAGCGTTGAATCGGGAGACGATCAGTACTTC. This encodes CSVESGDDQYF.

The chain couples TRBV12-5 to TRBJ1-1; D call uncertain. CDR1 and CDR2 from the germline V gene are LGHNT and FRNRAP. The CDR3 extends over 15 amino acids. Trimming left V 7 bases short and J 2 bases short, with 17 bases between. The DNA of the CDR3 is TGTGCTAGTGCCAACGTACCCGCGGGTAACACTGAAGCTTTCTTT. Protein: CASANVPAGNTEAFF.

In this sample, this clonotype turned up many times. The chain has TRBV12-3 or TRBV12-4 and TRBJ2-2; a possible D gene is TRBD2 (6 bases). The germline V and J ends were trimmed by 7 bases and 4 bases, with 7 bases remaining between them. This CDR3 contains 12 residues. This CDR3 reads CASKEGTGELFF. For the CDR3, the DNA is TGTGCCAGCAAGGAGGGCACCGGGGAGCTGTTTTTT.

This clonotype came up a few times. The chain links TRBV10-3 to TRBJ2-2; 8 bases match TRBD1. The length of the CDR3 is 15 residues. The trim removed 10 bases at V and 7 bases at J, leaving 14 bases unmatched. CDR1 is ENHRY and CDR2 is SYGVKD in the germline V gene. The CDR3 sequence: CASRSRGQVHGELFF. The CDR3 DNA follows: TGTGCCAGCAGGTCCAGGGGGCAAGTACACGGGGAGCTGTTTTTT.

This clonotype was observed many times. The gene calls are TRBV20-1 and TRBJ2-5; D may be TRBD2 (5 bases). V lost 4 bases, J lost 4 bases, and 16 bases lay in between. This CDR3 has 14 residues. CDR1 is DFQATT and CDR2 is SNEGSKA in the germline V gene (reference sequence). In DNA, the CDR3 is TGCAGTGCTATCCAACGCGGGCACGGAGAGACCCAGTACTTC. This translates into CSAIQRGHGETQYF.

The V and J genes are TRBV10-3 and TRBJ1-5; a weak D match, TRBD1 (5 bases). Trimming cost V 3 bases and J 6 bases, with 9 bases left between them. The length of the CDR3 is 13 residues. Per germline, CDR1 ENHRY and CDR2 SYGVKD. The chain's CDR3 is CAISEQDGQPQHF. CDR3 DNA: TGTGCCATCAGTGAACAGGACGGTCAGCCCCAGCATTTT.

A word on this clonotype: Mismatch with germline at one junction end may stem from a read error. The CDR3 is CASSEIGTGNNGYTF. The CDR3 DNA follows: TGTGCCAGCAGTGAAATAGGGACAGGGAATAATGGCTACACCTTC. V is TRBV10-3 and J is TRBJ1-2; 9 nucleotides align to TRBD1. CDR3 length: 15 amino acids. Germline-derived CDR1 and CDR2 are ENHRY and SYGVKD.

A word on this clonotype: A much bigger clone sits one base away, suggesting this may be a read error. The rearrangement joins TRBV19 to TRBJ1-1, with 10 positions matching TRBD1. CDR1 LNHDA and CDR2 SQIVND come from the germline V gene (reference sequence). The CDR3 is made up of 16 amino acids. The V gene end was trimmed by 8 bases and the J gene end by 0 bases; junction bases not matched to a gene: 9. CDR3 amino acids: CASCRGQGTMNTEAFF. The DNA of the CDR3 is TGTGCCAGTTGCCGGGGACAGGGGACGATGAACACTGAAGCTTTCTTT.

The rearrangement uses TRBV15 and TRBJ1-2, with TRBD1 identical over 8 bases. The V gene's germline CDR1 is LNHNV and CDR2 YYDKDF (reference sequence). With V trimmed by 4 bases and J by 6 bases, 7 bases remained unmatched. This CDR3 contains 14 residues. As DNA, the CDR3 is TGTGCCACCAGCACCCCCACAGGGGGACATGGCTACACCTTC. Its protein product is CATSTPTGGHGYTF.

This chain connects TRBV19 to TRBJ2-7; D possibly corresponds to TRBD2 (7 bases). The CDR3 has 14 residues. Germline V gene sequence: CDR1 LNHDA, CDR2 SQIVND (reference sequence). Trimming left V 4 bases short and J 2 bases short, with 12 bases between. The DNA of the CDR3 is TGTGCCAGTAGTAGGGGGGGGGCAGCCTACGAGCAGTACTTC. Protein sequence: CASSRGGAAYEQYF. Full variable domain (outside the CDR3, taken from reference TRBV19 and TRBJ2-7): DGGITQSPKYLFRKEGQNVTLSCEQNLNHDAMYWYRQDPGQGLRLIYYSQIVNDFQKGDIAEGYSVSREKKESFPLTVTSAQKNPTAFYLCASSRGGAAYEQYFGPGTRLTVT.

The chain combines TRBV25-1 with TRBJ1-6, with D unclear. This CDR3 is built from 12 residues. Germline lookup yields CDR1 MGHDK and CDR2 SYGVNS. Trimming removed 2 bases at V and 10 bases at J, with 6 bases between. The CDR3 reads CASSELPSPLHF. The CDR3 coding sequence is TGTGCCAGCAGTGAACTACCCTCACCCCTCCACTTT.

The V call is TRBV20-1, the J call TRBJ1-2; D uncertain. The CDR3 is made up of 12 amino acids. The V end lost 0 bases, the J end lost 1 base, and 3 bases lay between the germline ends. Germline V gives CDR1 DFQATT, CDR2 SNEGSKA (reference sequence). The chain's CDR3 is CSAREVNYGYTF. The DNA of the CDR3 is TGCAGTGCTAGAGAGGTTAACTATGGCTACACCTTC.

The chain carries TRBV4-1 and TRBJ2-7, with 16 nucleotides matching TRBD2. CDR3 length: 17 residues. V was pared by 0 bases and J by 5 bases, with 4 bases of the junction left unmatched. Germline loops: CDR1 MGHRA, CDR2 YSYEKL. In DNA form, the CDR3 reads TGCGCCAGCAGCCAAGATGGGACTAGCGGGAGGGCCAACGAGCAGTACTTC. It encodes CASSQDGTSGRANEQYF.

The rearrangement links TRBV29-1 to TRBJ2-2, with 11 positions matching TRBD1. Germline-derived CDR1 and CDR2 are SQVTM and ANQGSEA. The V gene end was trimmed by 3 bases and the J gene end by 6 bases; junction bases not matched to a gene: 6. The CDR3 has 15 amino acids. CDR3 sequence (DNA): TGCAGCGTTGACCGGACAGGGGGCGTCGCCGGGGAGCTGTTTTTT. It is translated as CSVDRTGGVAGELFF.

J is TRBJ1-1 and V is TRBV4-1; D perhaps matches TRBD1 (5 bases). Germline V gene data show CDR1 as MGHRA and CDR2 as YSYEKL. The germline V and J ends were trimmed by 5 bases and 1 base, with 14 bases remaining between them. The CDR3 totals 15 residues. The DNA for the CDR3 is TGCGCCAGCAGCTTTCGACAGAAAAAGAACACTGAAGCTTTCTTT. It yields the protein CASSFRQKKNTEAFF.

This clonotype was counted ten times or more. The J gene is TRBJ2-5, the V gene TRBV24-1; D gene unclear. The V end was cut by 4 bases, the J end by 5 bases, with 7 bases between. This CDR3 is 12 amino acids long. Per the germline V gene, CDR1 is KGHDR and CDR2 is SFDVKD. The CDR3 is CATSDPLETQYF. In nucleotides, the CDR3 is TGTGCCACCAGTGACCCTCTCGAGACCCAGTACTTC.

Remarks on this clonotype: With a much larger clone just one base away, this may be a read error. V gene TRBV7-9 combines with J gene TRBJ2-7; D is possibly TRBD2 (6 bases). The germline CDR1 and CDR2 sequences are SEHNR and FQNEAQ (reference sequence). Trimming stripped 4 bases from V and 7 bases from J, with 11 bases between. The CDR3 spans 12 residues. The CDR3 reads CASSSGGLEQYF. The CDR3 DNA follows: TGTGCCAGCAGCTCTGGAGGGTTAGAGCAGTACTTC. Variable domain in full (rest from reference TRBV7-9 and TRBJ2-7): DTGVSQNPRHKITKRGQNVTFRCDPISEHNRLYWYRQTLGQGPEFLTYFQNEAQLEKSRLLSDRFSAERPKGSFSTLEIQRTEQGDSAMYLCASSSGGLEQYFGPGTRLTVT.

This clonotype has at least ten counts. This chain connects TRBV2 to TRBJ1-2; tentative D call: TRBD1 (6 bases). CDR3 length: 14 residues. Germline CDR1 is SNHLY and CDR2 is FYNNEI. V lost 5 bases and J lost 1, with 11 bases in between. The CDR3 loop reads CASSTYRVNYGYTF. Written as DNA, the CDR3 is TGTGCCAGCAGTACATACAGGGTTAACTATGGCTACACCTTC.

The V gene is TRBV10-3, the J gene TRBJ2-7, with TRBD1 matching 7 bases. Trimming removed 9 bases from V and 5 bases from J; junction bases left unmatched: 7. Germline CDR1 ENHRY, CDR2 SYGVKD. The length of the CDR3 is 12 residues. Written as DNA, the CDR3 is TGTGCCATTGGGGACAGCGGCAACGAGCAGTACTTC. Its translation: CAIGDSGNEQYF.

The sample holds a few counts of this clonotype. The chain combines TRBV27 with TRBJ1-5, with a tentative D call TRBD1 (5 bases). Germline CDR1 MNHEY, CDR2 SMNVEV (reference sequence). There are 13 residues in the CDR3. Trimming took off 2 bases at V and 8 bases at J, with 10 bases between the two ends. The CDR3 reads CASSLMRGKPQHF. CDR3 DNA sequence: TGTGCCAGCAGTTTAATGAGGGGTAAGCCCCAGCATTTT.

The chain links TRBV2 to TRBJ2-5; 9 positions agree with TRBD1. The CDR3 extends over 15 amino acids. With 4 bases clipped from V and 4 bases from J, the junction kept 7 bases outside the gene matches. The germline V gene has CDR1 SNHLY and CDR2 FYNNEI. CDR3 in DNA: TGTGCCAGCAGTGCTAGAGGGACAGGGACAGAGACCCAGTACTTC. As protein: CASSARGTGTETQYF.

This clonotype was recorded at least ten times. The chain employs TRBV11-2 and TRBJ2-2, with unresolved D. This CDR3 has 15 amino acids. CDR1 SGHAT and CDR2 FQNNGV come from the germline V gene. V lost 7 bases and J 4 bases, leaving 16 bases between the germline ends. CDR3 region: CASKAASGITGELFF. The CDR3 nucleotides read TGTGCCAGCAAGGCGGCGTCCGGCATCACCGGGGAGCTGTTTTTT. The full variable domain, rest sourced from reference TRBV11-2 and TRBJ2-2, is EAGVAQSPRYKIIEKRQSVAFWCNPISGHATLYWYQQILGQGPKLLIQFQNNGVVDDSQLPKDRFSAERLKGVDSTLKIQPAKLEDSAVYLCASKAASGITGELFFGEGSRLTVL.

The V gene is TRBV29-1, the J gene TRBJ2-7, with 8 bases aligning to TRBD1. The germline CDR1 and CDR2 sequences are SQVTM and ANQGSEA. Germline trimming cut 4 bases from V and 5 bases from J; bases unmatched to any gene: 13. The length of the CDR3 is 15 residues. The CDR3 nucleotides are TGCAGCGTTGGAGGGGTTGGACAGGGCGGCGACGAGCAGTACTTC. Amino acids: CSVGGVGQGGDEQYF.

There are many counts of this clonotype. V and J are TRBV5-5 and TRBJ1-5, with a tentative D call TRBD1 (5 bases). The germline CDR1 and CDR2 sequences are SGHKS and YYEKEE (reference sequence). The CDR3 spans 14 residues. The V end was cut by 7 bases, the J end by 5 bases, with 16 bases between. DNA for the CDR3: TGTGCCAGCCGATTCCCGGGGGGTGATCAGCCCCAGCATTTT. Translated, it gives CASRFPGGDQPQHF.

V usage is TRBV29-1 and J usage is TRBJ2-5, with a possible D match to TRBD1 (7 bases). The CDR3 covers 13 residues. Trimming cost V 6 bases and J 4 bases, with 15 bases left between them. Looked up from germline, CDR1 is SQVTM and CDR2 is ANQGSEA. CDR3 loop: CSVAGQHAETQYF. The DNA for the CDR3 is TGCAGCGTCGCGGGACAGCACGCAGAGACCCAGTACTTC.

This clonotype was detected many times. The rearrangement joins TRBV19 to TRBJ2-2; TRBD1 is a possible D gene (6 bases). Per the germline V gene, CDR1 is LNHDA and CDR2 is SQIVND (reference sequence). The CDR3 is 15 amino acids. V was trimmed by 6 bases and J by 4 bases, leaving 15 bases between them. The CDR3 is CASRQGFGGTGELFF. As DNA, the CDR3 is TGTGCCAGTAGACAGGGTTTTGGTGGCACCGGGGAGCTGTTTTTT.

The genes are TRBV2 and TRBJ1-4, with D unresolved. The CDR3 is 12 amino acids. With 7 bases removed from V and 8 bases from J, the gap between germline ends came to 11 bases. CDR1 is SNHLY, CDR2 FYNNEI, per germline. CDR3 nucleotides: TGTGCCAGCATGGCGGGGAACGAAAAACTGTTTTTT. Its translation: CASMAGNEKLFF.

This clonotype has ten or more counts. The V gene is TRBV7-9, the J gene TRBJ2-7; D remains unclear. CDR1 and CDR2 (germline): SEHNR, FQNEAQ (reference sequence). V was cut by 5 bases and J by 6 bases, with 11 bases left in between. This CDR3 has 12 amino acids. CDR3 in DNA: TGTGCCAGCAGCACGTGGGTTCTCGAGCAGTACTTC. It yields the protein CASSTWVLEQYF.

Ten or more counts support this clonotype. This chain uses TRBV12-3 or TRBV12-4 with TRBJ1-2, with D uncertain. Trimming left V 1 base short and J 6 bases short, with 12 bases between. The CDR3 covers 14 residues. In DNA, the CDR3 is TGTGCCAGCAGTTTAGGGGTCGCATGGAATGGCTACACCTTC. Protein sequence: CASSLGVAWNGYTF.